Below, 22 T cell receptor beta chains from the same sample are listed, as sequenced in a study of cytomegalovirus exposure and HLA in healthy donors. Produced via immunoSEQ multiplex PCR; TCRdb's table is partial and in-frame only. The repertoire consists of fewer than 120,000 clones, with roughly nine tenths occurring once and the leading ten covering 1.5% to 2%. Sequencing input: PBMCs. Receptor source: a woman younger than 30 in good health and CMV-seronegative.

The chain links TRBV4-1 to TRBJ2-7; D may be TRBD2 (6 bases). Trimming stripped 1 base from V and 0 bases from J, with 13 bases between. CDR1 and CDR2 (germline): MGHRA, YSYEKL. The CDR3 loop spans 16 amino acids. The CDR3 DNA reads as TGCGCCAGCAGCCAAGTGGGATGGAGGGACTCCTACGAGCAGTACTTC. Protein: CASSQVGWRDSYEQYF.

A single count supports this clone. V gene TRBV30 combines with J gene TRBJ1-1; 8 bases are a match to TRBD1. V gave up 3 bases and J gave up 4 bases; unmatched junction bases: 7. Looked up from germline, CDR1 is GTSNPN and CDR2 is SVGIG (reference sequence). The CDR3 covers 14 residues. CDR3: CAWSLQGAVTEAFF. The CDR3, as DNA: TGTGCCTGGAGCCTTCAGGGGGCTGTCACTGAAGCTTTCTTT. Full variable domain (outside the CDR3, taken from reference TRBV30 and TRBJ1-1): SQTIHQWPATLVQPVGSPLSLECTVEGTSNPNLYWYRQAAGRGLQLLFYSVGIGQISSEVPQNLSASRPQDRQFILSSKKLLLSDSGFYLCAWSLQGAVTEAFFGQGTRLTVV.

V and J are TRBV30 and TRBJ1-6, with 7 nucleotides matching TRBD1. Germline V gene sequence: CDR1 GTSNPN, CDR2 SVGIG (reference sequence). This CDR3 region has 12 residues. With V trimmed by 8 bases and J by 5 bases, 3 bases remained unmatched. CDR3 residues: CARTGDNSPLHF. CDR3 coding DNA: TGTGCCCGAACAGGGGATAATTCACCCCTCCACTTT.

The rearrangement links TRBV19 to TRBJ2-7; 7 nucleotides agree with TRBD2. The junction had 11 bases not matched to a gene; V was cut back by 5 bases and J by 10 bases. This CDR3 has 13 residues. The V gene's germline CDR1 is LNHDA and CDR2 SQIVND (reference sequence). The DNA of the CDR3 is TGTGCCAGTAGTTCCCAAGTCGGGGGGAGTCAGTACTTC. Encoded protein: CASSSQVGGSQYF.

The rearrangement joins TRBV18 to TRBJ2-3; perhaps TRBD1 as D (6 bases). Trimming pared 8 bases from V and 2 bases from J, leaving 11 bases between. Germline values: CDR1 KGHSH, CDR2 LQKENI. This CDR3 has 13 residues. DNA for the CDR3: TGTGCCAGCAAAAGGGGGTTCACAGATACGCAGTATTTT. Translating it yields CASKRGFTDTQYF.

The genes are TRBV13 and TRBJ1-2; no definite D call. The V and J ends lost 5 bases and 8 bases respectively, with 18 bases between them. The CDR3 length is 14 residues. Germline CDR1 PRHDT, CDR2 FYEKMQ (reference sequence). In nucleotides, the CDR3 is TGTGCCAGCAGCATCAGTATGGAGTTGGCGGGCTACACCTTC. Translated, it gives CASSISMELAGYTF.

The chain carries TRBV10-2 and TRBJ2-3, with 13 positions matching TRBD2. This CDR3 is built from 18 residues. Germline CDR1 and CDR2: WSHSY and SAAADI. The ends lost 6 bases at V and 5 bases at J; junction bases unmatched: 14. CDR3 in DNA: TGCGCCAGCAGCGACTTAGGACTAGCGGGGGCCCTGGGAGATACGCAGTATTTT. Its translation: CASSDLGLAGALGDTQYF.

The rearrangement joins TRBV30 to TRBJ1-2; TRBD1 agrees at 9 bases. Losses at the gene ends were 1 base for V and 4 bases for J; bases not matched to a gene: 19. Germline V gene data show CDR1 as GTSNPN and CDR2 as SVGIG (reference sequence). CDR3 length: 19 amino acids. The CDR3 reads CAWSGFLGQGVLGSYGYTF. CDR3 in DNA: TGTGCCTGGAGTGGATTTCTGGGACAGGGTGTTCTCGGGAGCTATGGCTACACCTTC.

This chain uses TRBV27 with TRBJ2-7, with TRBD1 matching 7 bases. Trimming cost V 5 bases and J 3 bases; bases outside gene matches: 7. Germline V lookup: CDR1 MNHEY, CDR2 SMNVEV (reference sequence). The CDR3 sequence is 14 residues long. The CDR3 is CASSPRTGYYEQYF. The CDR3 DNA sequence: TGTGCCAGCAGTCCGCGGACAGGCTACTACGAGCAGTACTTC.

The chain has TRBV29-1 and TRBJ1-1; D ambiguous. The germline CDR1 and CDR2 sequences are SQVTM and ANQGSEA. Trimming took 6 bases from V and 1 from J, leaving 15 bases between them. This CDR3 is 14 amino acids long. This chain's CDR3 is CSVGLRLGNTEAFF. The CDR3 DNA reads TGCAGCGTGGGCCTTCGGCTGGGGAACACTGAAGCTTTCTTT.

J is TRBJ2-7 and V is TRBV4-1, with D uncertain. The CDR3 covers 13 residues. Germline CDR1 is MGHRA and CDR2 is YSYEKL. V shed 0 bases and J shed 3 bases, with 6 bases lying between them. CDR3 sequence reads: CASSQDLGYEQYF. CDR3 coding DNA: TGCGCCAGCAGCCAAGATCTAGGCTACGAGCAGTACTTC.

The chain joins TRBV9 to TRBJ2-2; 9 nucleotides match TRBD2. The CDR3 is made up of 14 amino acids. Trimming cost V 3 bases and J 7 bases; bases outside gene matches: 4. CDR1 and CDR2 (germline): SGDLS, YYNGEE. In nucleotides, the CDR3 is TGTGCCAGCAGCGCGGGACTAGCTGGCGGGGAGCTGTTTTTT. Translating it yields CASSAGLAGGELFF.

The V gene is TRBV5-6, the J gene TRBJ2-7, with TRBD1 matching 7 bases. J was trimmed by 4 bases and V by 4 bases; bases with no gene match: 8. Germline V CDR1 and CDR2: SGHDT, YYEEEE. The CDR3 covers 14 residues. CDR3 sequence reads: CASSIGTQGYEQYF. The CDR3 DNA follows: TGTGCCAGCAGCATAGGGACACAGGGGTACGAGCAGTACTTC. The variable domain in full, with the rest retrieved from reference TRBV5-6 and TRBJ2-7, is DAGVTQSPTHLIKTRGQQVTLRCSPKSGHDTVSWYQQALGQGPQFIFQYYEEEERQRGNFPDRFSGHQFPNYSSELNVNALLLGDSALYLCASSIGTQGYEQYFGPGTRLTVT.

V usage is TRBV5-4 and J usage is TRBJ1-2; a weak D match, TRBD1 (6 bases). The CDR3 spans 14 residues. The V end lost 3 bases, the J end lost 3 bases, and 12 bases lay between the germline ends. The germline V gene has CDR1 SGHNT and CDR2 YYREEE (reference sequence). In DNA, the CDR3 is TGTGCCAGCAGCTCCTCAACAGGGCACTATGGCTACACCTTC. Its translation: CASSSSTGHYGYTF.

This clone was counted a single time. The V gene is TRBV6-6, the J gene TRBJ2-7; D might be TRBD1 (5 bases). With 8 bases removed from V and 0 bases from J, the gap between germline ends came to 17 bases. Germline V lookup: CDR1 MNHNY, CDR2 SVGAGI (reference sequence). This CDR3 region has 15 residues. CDR3 DNA sequence: TGTGCCAGCGCTAACTCAGGGCAGAGCTCCTACGAGCAGTACTTC. Protein product: CASANSGQSSYEQYF.

V gene TRBV29-1 combines with J gene TRBJ1-2; possibly TRBD1 for D (6 bases). The CDR3 runs 12 residues. Trimming took 0 bases from V and 7 from J, leaving 9 bases between them. Per germline, CDR1 SQVTM and CDR2 ANQGSEA. CDR3 DNA: TGCAGCGTTGAAGATCGCAGGGGTGGCTACACCTTC. Amino acids: CSVEDRRGGYTF.

V gene TRBV18 combines with J gene TRBJ2-1; unclear D gene. V lost 3 bases and J 8 bases, leaving 11 bases between the germline ends. The CDR3 totals 13 residues. The germline gives CDR1 KGHSH, CDR2 LQKENI. CDR3: CASSPETSDEQFF. In DNA, the CDR3 is TGTGCCAGCTCACCCGAGACTTCCGATGAGCAGTTCTTC.

The chain employs TRBV5-1 and TRBJ1-2; a possible D gene is TRBD1 (5 bases). The CDR3 has 12 amino acids. Germline V gives CDR1 SGHRS, CDR2 YFSETQ. V was cut by 0 bases and J by 7 bases, with 7 bases left in between. The CDR3 here is CASSLAGGGYTF. For the CDR3, the DNA is TGCGCCAGCAGCTTGGCCGGGGGTGGCTACACCTTC.

This clone has a single count. The rearrangement joins TRBV13 to TRBJ1-3; possible D gene TRBD1, 6 bases. The CDR3 has 14 residues. The germline gives CDR1 PRHDT, CDR2 FYEKMQ (reference sequence). V dropped 5 bases and J dropped 3 bases, with 11 bases sitting between them. CDR3 amino acids: CASSPTGIGNTIYF. CDR3 in DNA: TGTGCCAGCAGCCCGACAGGCATTGGAAACACCATATATTTT.

On this clone itself: Different DNA sequences within this sample yield the same CDR3. The chain is built from TRBV29-1 and TRBJ2-1, with 7 bases matching TRBD1. V was clipped by 6 bases and J by 1 base; unmatched bases: 3. The CDR3 is made up of 13 amino acids. CDR1 SQVTM and CDR2 ANQGSEA come from the germline V gene. CDR3 bases: TGCAGCGTACCGGGACAGTCCTACAATGAGCAGTTCTTC. It is translated as CSVPGQSYNEQFF.

This chain uses TRBV5-6 with TRBJ2-3; D is unresolved. Germline V gene lookup returns CDR1 SGHDT and CDR2 YYEEEE. CDR3 length: 15 amino acids. Trimming removed 0 bases from V and 0 bases from J, with 8 bases in between. The CDR3 loop reads CASSLGGTSTDTQYF. The CDR3 coding sequence is TGTGCCAGCAGCTTGGGTGGTACTAGCACAGATACGCAGTATTTT.

The genes are TRBV2 and TRBJ1-1, with TRBD1 matching 10 bases. The CDR3 is 15 residues long. Germline V gene data show CDR1 as SNHLY and CDR2 as FYNNEI. V gave up 3 bases and J gave up 6 bases; unmatched junction bases: 7. The CDR3 DNA follows: TGTGCCAGCAGTGATATTAGACAGGGGGCTCCTGAAGCTTTCTTT. Translation: CASSDIRQGAPEAFF. The full variable domain, in which reference TRBV2 and TRBJ1-1 provide the parts outside the CDR3, is EPEVTQTPSHQVTQMGQEVILRCVPISNHLYFYWYRQILGQKVEFLVSFYNNEISEKSEIFDDQFSVERPDGSNFTLKIRSTKLEDSAMYFCASSDIRQGAPEAFFGQGTRLTVV.